The present entry profiles one TCR beta chain with its context. Antigen unknown. Trimming removed 5 bases at V and 5 bases at J, with 13 bases between. CDR1 and CDR2 (germline): SEHNR, FQNEAQ (reference sequence). This CDR3 is 15 amino acids long. This entry is derived from a study of beta chain features in type 1 diabetes. Study findings and constraints: The VDJ junctions of type 1 diabetes patients carried fewer insertions and more deletions. In every one of the four CD4+ subsets, TCRB CDR3s were moderately but significantly shorter in Type 1 diabetes patients.

Reverse transcribing all isolated RNA meant expressed TCRB transcripts were sequenced. The repertoire was sequenced with immunoSEQ multiplex PCR; TCRdb's copy has only in-frame clones and lacks some. The sample includes around 600,000 clones, under 15% of them seen just once. This TCR was recovered from a man aged 30 to 39 with type 1 diabetes. The sample was naive CD4+ T cells from blood. V is TRBV7-9 and J is TRBJ1-6; the D gene is possibly TRBD1 (6 bases). DNA of the CDR3: TGTGCCAGCAGCCCCGGGCAGGGGAATAATTCACCCCTCCACTTT. Translating gives CASSPGQGNNSPLHF. Based on the CDR3 plus reference TRBV7-9 and TRBJ1-6, the full variable domain is DTGVSQNPRHKITKRGQNVTFRCDPISEHNRLYWYRQTLGQGPEFLTYFQNEAQLEKSRLLSDRFSAERPKGSFSTLEIQRTEQGDSAMYLCASSPGQGNNSPLHFGNGTRLTVT.